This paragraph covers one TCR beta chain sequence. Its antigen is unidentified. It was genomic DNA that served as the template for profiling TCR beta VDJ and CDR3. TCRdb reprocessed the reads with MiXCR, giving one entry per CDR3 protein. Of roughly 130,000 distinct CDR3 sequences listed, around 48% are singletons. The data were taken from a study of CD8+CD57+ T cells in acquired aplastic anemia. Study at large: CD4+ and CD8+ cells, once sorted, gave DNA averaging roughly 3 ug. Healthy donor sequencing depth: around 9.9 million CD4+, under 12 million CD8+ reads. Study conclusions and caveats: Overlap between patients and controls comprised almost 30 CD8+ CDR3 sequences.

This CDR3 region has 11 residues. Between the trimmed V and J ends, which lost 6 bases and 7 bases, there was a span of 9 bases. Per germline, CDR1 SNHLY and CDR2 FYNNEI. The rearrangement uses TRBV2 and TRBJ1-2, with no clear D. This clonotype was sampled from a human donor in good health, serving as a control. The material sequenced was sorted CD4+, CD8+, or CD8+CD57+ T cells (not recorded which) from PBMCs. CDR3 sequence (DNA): TGTGCCAGCAGGGTTATGGGTGGCTACACCTTC. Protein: CASRVMGGYTF. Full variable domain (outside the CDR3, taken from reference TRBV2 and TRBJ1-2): EPEVTQTPSHQVTQMGQEVILRCVPISNHLYFYWYRQILGQKVEFLVSFYNNEISEKSEIFDDQFSVERPDGSNFTLKIRSTKLEDSAMYFCASRVMGGYTFGSGTRLTVV.